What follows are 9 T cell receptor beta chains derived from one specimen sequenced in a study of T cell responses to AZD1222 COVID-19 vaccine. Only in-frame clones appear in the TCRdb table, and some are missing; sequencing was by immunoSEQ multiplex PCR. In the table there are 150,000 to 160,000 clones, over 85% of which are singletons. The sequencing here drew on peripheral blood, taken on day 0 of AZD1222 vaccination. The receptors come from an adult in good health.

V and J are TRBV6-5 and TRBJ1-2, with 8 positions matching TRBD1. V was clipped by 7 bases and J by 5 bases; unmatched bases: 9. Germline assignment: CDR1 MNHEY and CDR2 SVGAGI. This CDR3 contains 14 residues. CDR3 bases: TGTGCCAGCAACCCGACGGACAGGGCGTATGGCTACACCTTC. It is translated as CASNPTDRAYGYTF.

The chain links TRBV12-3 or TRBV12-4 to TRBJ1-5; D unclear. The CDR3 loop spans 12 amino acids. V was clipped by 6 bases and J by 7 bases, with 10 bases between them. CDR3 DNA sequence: TGTGCCAGCAGCCCGGGAGAACAGCCCCAGCATTTT. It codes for CASSPGEQPQHF.

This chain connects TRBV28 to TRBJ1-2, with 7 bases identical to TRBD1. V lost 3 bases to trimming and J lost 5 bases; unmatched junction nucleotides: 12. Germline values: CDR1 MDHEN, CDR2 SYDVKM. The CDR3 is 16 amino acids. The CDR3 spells CASSFPILGQEYGYTF. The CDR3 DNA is TGTGCCAGCAGTTTCCCCATCCTCGGACAGGAATATGGCTACACCTTC.

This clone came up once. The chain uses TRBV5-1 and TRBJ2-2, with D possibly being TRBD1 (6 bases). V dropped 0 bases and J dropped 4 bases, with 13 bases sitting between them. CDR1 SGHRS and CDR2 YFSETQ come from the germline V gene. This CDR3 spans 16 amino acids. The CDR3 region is CASSLAGAGVTGELFF. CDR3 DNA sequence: TGCGCCAGCAGCTTGGCCGGGGCAGGGGTCACCGGGGAGCTGTTTTTT.

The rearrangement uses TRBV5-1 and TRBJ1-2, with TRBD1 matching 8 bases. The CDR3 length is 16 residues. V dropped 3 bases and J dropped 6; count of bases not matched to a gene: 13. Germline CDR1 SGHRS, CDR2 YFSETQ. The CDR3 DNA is TGCGCCAGCAGCTCTGGGTCCGGGACAGGAGCTGATGGCTACACCTTC. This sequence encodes CASSSGSGTGADGYTF.

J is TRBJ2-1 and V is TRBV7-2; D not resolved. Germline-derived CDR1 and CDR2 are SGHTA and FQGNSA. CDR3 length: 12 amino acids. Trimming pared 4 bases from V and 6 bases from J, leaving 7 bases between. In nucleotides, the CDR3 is TGTGCCAGCAGCTGGTTCGGCAATGAGCAGTTCTTC. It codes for CASSWFGNEQFF. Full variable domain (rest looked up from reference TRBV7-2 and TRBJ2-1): GAGVSQSPSNKVTEKGKDVELRCDPISGHTALYWYRQSLGQGLEFLIYFQGNSAPDKSGLPSDRFSAERTGGSVSTLTIQRTQQEDSAVYLCASSWFGNEQFFGPGTRLTVL.

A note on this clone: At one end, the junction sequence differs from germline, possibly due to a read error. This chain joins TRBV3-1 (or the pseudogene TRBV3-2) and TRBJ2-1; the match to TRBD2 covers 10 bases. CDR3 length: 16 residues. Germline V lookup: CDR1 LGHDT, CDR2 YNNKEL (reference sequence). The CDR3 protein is CASSQAAGGINNEQFF. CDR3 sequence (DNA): TGTGCCAGCAGTCAAGCAGCGGGAGGGATTAACAATGAGCAGTTCTTC.

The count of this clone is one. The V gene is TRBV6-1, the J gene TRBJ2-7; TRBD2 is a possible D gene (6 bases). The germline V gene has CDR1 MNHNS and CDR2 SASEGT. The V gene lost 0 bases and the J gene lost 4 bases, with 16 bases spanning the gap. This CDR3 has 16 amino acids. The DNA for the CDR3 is TGTGCCAGCAGTGAAGCAGGGGAGGTCTCGATTTACGAGCAGTACTTC. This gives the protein CASSEAGEVSIYEQYF.

CDR3 bases: TGTGCCAGCAGCGGGGGAGTTCGTGGCTACACCTTC. Translated, it gives CASSGGVRGYTF. This chain links TRBV9 with TRBJ1-2, with D unresolved. The CDR3 sequence is 12 residues long. Germline CDR1 and CDR2: SGDLS and YYNGEE. V was clipped by 3 bases and J by 7 bases, with 10 bases between them.